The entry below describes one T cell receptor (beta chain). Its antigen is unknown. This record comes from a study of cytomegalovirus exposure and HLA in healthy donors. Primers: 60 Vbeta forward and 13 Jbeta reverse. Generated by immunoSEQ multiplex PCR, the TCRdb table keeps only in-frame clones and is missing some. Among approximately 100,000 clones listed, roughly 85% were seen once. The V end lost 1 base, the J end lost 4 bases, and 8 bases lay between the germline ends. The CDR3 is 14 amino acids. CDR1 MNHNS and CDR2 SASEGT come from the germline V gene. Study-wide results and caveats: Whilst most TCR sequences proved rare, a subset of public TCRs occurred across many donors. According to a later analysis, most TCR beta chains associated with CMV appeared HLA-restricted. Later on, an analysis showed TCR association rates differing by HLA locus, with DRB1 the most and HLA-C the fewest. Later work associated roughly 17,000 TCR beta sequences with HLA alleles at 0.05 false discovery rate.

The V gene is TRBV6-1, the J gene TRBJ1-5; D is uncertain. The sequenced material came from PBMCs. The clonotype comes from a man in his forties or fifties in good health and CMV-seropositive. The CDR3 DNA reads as TGTGCCAGCAGTGAAGTAGTAGCGAATCAGCCCCAGCATTTT. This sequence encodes CASSEVVANQPQHF.